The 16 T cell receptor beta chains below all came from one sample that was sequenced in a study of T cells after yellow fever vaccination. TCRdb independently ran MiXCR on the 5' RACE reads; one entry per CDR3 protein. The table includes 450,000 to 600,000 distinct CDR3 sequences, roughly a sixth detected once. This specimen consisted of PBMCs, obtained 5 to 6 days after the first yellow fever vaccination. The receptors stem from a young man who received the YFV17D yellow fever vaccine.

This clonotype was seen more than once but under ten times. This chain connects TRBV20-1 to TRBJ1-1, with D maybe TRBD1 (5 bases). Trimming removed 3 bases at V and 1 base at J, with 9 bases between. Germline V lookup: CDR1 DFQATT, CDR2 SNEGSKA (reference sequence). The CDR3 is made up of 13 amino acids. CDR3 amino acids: CSASRTGNTEAFF. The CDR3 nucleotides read TGCAGTGCTAGTCGTACAGGGAACACTGAAGCTTTCTTT.

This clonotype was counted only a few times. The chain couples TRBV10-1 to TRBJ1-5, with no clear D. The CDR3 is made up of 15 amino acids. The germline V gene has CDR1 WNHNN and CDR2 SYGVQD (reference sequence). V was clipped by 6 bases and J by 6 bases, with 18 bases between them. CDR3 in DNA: TGCGCCAGCAGGACCCCCGCGGACTTGAGTCAGCCCCAGCATTTT. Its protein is CASRTPADLSQPQHF.

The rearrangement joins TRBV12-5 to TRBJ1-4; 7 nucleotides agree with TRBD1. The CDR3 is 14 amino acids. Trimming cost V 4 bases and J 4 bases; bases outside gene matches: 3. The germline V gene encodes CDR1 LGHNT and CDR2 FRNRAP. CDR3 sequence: CASGWGQSNEKLFF. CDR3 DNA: TGTGCTAGTGGTTGGGGACAGAGTAATGAAAAACTGTTTTTT.

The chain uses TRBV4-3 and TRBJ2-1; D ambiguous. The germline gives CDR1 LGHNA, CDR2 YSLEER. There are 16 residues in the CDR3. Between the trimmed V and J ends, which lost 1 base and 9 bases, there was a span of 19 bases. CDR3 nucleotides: TGCGCCAGCAGCCAAGGTTATATGGGCGCGATAGGTGAGCAGTTCTTC. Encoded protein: CASSQGYMGAIGEQFF.

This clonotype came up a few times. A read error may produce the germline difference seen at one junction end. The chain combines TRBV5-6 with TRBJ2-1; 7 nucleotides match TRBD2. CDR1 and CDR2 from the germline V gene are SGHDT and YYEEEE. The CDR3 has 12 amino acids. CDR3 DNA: TGTGCCAGCAGCCCCCAGTGGGAAGGGAGGGTCTTC. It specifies CASSPQWEGRVF. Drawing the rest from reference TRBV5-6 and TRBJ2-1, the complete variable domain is DAGVTQSPTHLIKTRGQQVTLRCSPKSGHDTVSWYQQALGQGPQFIFQYYEEEERQRGNFPDRFSGHQFPNYSSELNVNALLLGDSALYLCASSPQWEGRVFGPGTRLTVL.

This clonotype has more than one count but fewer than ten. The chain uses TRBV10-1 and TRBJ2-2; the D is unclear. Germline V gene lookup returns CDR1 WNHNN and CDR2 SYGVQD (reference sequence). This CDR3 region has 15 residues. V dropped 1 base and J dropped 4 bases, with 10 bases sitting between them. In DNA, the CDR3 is TGCGCCAGCAGTGAGTTCCAGATTCGCACCGGGGAGCTGTTTTTT. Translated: CASSEFQIRTGELFF.

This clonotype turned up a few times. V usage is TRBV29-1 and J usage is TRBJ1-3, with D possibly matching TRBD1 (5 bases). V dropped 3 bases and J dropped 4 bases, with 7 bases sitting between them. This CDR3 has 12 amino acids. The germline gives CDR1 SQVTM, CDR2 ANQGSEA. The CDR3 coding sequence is TGCAGCGTTGAGGGGGAAGGAAACACCATATATTTT. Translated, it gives CSVEGEGNTIYF.

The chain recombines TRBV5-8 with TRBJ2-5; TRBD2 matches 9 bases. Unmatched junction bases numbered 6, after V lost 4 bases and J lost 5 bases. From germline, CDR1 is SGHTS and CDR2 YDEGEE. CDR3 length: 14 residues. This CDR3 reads CASSTRTSAETQYF. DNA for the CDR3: TGTGCCAGCAGCACCCGGACTAGCGCGGAGACCCAGTACTTC.

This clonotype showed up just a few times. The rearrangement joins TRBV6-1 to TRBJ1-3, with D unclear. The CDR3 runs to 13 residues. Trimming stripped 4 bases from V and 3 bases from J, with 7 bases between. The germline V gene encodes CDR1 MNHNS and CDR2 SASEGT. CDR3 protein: CASSGVDGNTIYF. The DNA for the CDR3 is TGTGCCAGCAGTGGGGTGGATGGAAACACCATATATTTT.

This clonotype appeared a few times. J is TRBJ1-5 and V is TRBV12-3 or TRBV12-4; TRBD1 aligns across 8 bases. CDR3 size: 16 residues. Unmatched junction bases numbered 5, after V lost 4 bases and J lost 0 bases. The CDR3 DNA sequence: TGTGCCAGCAGTTCTAATCAGGGGGCTAGCAATCAGCCCCAGCATTTT. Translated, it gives CASSSNQGASNQPQHF.

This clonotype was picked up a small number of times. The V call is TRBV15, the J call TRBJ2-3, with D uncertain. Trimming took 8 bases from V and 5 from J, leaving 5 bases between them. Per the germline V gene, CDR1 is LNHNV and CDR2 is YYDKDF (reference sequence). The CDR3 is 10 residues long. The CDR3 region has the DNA TGTGCCACCCTAGGAGATACGCAGTATTTT. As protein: CATLGDTQYF.

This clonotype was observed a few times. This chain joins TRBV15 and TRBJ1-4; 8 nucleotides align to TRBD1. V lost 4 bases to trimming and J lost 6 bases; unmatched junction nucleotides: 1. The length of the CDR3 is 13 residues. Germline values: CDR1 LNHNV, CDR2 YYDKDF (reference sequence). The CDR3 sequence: CATSMDRDEKLFF. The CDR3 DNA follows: TGTGCCACCAGCATGGACAGGGATGAAAAACTGTTTTTT.

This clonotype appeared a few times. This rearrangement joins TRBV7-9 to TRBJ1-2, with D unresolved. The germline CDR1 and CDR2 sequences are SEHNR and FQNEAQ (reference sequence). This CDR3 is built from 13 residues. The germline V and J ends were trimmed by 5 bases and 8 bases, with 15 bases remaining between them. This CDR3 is CASSREGGGGYTF. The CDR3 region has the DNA TGTGCCAGCAGCAGAGAGGGAGGCGGCGGCTACACCTTC.

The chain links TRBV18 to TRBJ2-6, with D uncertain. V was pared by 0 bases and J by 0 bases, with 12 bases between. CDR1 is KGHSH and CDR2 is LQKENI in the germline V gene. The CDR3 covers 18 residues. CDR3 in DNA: TGTGCCAGCTCACCACCTAGCCAGGCGCTCTCTGGGGCCAACGTCCTGACTTTC. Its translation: CASSPPSQALSGANVLTF. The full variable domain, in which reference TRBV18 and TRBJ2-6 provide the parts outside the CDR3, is NAGVMQNPRHLVRRRGQEARLRCSPMKGHSHVYWYRQLPEEGLKFMVYLQKENIIDESGMPKERFSAEFPKEGPSILRIQQVVRGDSAAYFCASSPPSQALSGANVLTFGAGSRLTVL.

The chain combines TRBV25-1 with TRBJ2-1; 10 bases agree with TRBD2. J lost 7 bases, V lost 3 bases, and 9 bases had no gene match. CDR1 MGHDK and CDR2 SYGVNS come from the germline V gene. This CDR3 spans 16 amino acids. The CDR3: CASSDERGGPFNEQFF. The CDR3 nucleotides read TGTGCCAGCAGTGACGAGCGGGGGGGGCCCTTTAATGAGCAGTTCTTC. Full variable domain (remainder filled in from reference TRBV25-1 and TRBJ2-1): EADIYQTPRYLVIGTGKKITLECSQTMGHDKMYWYQQDPGMELHLIHYSYGVNSTEKGDLSSESTVSRIRTEHFPLTLESARPSHTSQYLCASSDERGGPFNEQFFGPGTRLTVL.

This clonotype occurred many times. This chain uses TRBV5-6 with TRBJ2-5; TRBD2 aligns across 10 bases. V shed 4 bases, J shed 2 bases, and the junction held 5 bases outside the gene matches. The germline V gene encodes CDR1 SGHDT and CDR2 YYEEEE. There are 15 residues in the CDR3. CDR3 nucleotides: TGTGCCAGCAGCCTCCGACTAGCGGGTCAAGAGACCCAGTACTTC. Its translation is CASSLRLAGQETQYF.